One sample yielded the 22 T cell receptor beta chains listed below, sequenced in a study of T cell responses to AZD1222 COVID-19 vaccine. Method: immunoSEQ multiplex PCR; TCRdb's copy keeps in-frame clones and lacks some. The sample yields around 94,000 clones, about 88% seen once. Sequenced here: peripheral blood, sampled on day 0 of AZD1222 vaccination. These receptors were collected from an adult in good health.

The rearrangement joins TRBV5-4 to TRBJ1-1, with unresolved D. The V gene's germline CDR1 is SGHNT and CDR2 YYREEE (reference sequence). The CDR3 totals 12 residues. V was pared by 1 base and J by 11 bases, with 12 bases between. CDR3: CASSLSGVRAFF. The CDR3 DNA reads TGTGCCAGCAGCTTGTCCGGGGTGCGGGCTTTCTTT.

The chain combines TRBV14 with TRBJ1-2; D uncertain. V shed 1 base and J shed 8 bases, with 11 bases lying between them. The germline V gene encodes CDR1 SGHDN and CDR2 FVKESK. The CDR3 totals 13 residues. CDR3 sequence: CASSQAAGAGYTF. CDR3 in DNA: TGTGCCAGCAGCCAAGCGGCGGGCGCCGGCTACACCTTC.

This clone was detected once. The chain recombines TRBV20-1 with TRBJ1-2; TRBD1 might be the D (6 bases). The V end was cut by 3 bases, the J end by 2 bases, with 10 bases between. The CDR3 contains 13 residues. Germline values: CDR1 DFQATT, CDR2 SNEGSKA (reference sequence). The CDR3 spells CSASWGRNYGYTF. CDR3 DNA: TGCAGTGCTAGTTGGGGGCGCAACTATGGCTACACCTTC.

This chain connects TRBV7-9 to TRBJ1-5; TRBD1 is a possible D gene (6 bases). Trimming removed 0 bases from V and 4 bases from J, with 13 bases in between. CDR1 is SEHNR and CDR2 is FQNEAQ in the germline V gene (reference sequence). The length of the CDR3 is 16 residues. CDR3: CASSLAYGGPNQPQHF. In nucleotides, the CDR3 is TGTGCCAGCAGCTTAGCGTATGGGGGCCCTAATCAGCCCCAGCATTTT.

The chain combines TRBV2 with TRBJ1-1; 8 positions match TRBD1. With V trimmed by 5 bases and J by 3 bases, 2 bases remained unmatched. This CDR3 is built from 13 residues. Per germline, CDR1 SNHLY and CDR2 FYNNEI. The CDR3 DNA is TGTGCCAGCAGTCAGGGGGCGTACACTGAAGCTTTCTTT. Amino acids: CASSQGAYTEAFF.

The DNA of the CDR3 is TGCGCCAGCAGAGGGAGGGGACTCTCCTACGAGCAGTACTTC. Translation: CASRGRGLSYEQYF. The V gene is TRBV5-1, the J gene TRBJ2-7; TRBD2 aligns across 7 bases. The J segment lost 0 bases and the V segment lost 5 bases, leaving 5 bases of the junction unmatched. The CDR3 consists of 14 residues. Germline CDR1 is SGHRS and CDR2 is YFSETQ.

V is TRBV7-9 and J is TRBJ1-3, with D hard to call. V lost 8 bases to trimming and J lost 0 bases, with 8 bases between them. CDR3 length: 13 amino acids. Germline-derived CDR1 and CDR2 are SEHNR and FQNEAQ (reference sequence). Here the CDR3 DNA reads TGTGCCAGCGGCGGATTCTCTGGAAACACCATATATTTT. Translation gives CASGGFSGNTIYF.

With regard to this clone: An end of the junction does not agree with germline; a read error may underlie this. This chain uses TRBV12-3 or TRBV12-4 with TRBJ1-1; tentative D call: TRBD1 (6 bases). The CDR3 spans 11 residues. The CDR3 here is CATSRGTEAFF. The CDR3 DNA reads as TGTGCCACCAGTAGGGGGACTGAAGCTTTCTTT.

The CDR3 DNA is TGTGCCTCGTTTAGGGACGAGACCCAGTACTTC. It yields the protein CASFRDETQYF. This sequence joins TRBV30 and TRBJ2-5; D might be TRBD1 or TRBD2, each matching 5 bases. The length of the CDR3 is 11 residues. The germline gives CDR1 GTSNPN, CDR2 SVGIG (reference sequence). Trimming removed 7 bases at V and 5 bases at J, with 11 bases between. The whole variable domain, filled in from reference TRBV30 and TRBJ2-5, reads SQTIHQWPATLVQPVGSPLSLECTVEGTSNPNLYWYRQAAGRGLQLLFYSVGIGQISSEVPQNLSASRPQDRQFILSSKKLLLSDSGFYLCASFRDETQYFGPGTRLLVL.

This chain connects TRBV25-1 to TRBJ1-2, with TRBD1 as a possible D gene (5 bases). Per the germline V gene, CDR1 is MGHDK and CDR2 is SYGVNS. The CDR3 extends over 14 amino acids. Deletions cut 4 bases from V and 8 bases from J, with 17 bases between. CDR3 protein: CASSVAVGAGGYTF. CDR3 in DNA: TGTGCCAGCAGTGTTGCAGTTGGGGCAGGGGGCTACACCTTC.

The genes are TRBV20-1 and TRBJ1-1, with unresolved D. CDR1 and CDR2 from the germline V gene are DFQATT and SNEGSKA (reference sequence). The CDR3 runs 13 residues. V lost 4 bases to trimming and J lost 1 base, with 10 bases between them. CDR3 residues: CSATDTKNTEAFF. DNA of the CDR3: TGCAGTGCTACTGACACAAAGAACACTGAAGCTTTCTTT.

This clone was observed a few times. The chain recombines TRBV6-4 with TRBJ1-6, with D possibly being TRBD1 (6 bases). Germline V gives CDR1 MRHNA, CDR2 SNTAGT. The ends were cut back, 3 bases at V and 10 bases at J, with 10 bases in the middle. This CDR3 has 13 residues. The CDR3 here is CASSEQGRSPLHF. The CDR3, as DNA: TGTGCCAGCAGTGAACAGGGAAGATCACCCCTCCACTTT.

The chain recombines TRBV6-2 or TRBV6-3 with TRBJ2-1; 12 bases align to TRBD2. The junction had 5 bases not matched to a gene; V was cut back by 5 bases and J by 0 bases. This CDR3 is built from 17 residues. CDR1 is MNHEY and CDR2 is SVGEGT in the germline V gene. The CDR3 protein is CASSPRTSGTSYNEQFF. DNA of the CDR3: TGTGCCAGCAGTCCCCGGACTAGCGGGACCTCCTACAATGAGCAGTTCTTC.

The chain combines TRBV7-2 with TRBJ2-7, with 8 bases fitting TRBD2. This CDR3 has 16 amino acids. The germline CDR1 and CDR2 sequences are SGHTA and FQGNSA. After removal of 5 bases from V and 6 bases from J, the junction contained 15 bases not matched to a gene. The CDR3: CASSDPGGDASGEQYF. The CDR3 bases are TGTGCCAGCAGCGACCCGGGGGGGGACGCATCTGGCGAGCAGTACTTC.

This clone was picked up one time. V usage is TRBV4-1 and J usage is TRBJ2-7, with D unclear. With 4 bases removed from V and 4 bases from J, the gap between germline ends came to 17 bases. The germline V gene encodes CDR1 MGHRA and CDR2 YSYEKL. There are 15 residues in the CDR3. The CDR3 DNA is TGCGCCAGCAGCCTCGTTCCCGGCCCTGAATACGAGCAGTACTTC. It codes for CASSLVPGPEYEQYF.

For this clone: The same CDR3 also results from other DNA sequences found in this sample. The chain links TRBV19 to TRBJ2-5, with 8 bases matching TRBD2. The CDR3 has 12 residues. Germline-derived CDR1 and CDR2 are LNHDA and SQIVND (reference sequence). The junction had 4 bases not matched to a gene; V was cut back by 8 bases and J by 5 bases. CDR3 sequence: CASSGGAETQYF. CDR3 sequence (DNA): TGTGCCAGTTCGGGAGGGGCGGAGACCCAGTACTTC.

The J gene is TRBJ2-5, the V gene TRBV5-4, with 7 positions matching TRBD2. Germline V gene lookup returns CDR1 SGHNT and CDR2 YYREEE (reference sequence). The CDR3 totals 13 residues. Losses at the gene ends were 3 bases for V and 5 bases for J; bases not matched to a gene: 4. The CDR3 DNA sequence: TGTGCCAGCAGCTGGGGGGGGATGGAGACCCAGTACTTC. Protein sequence: CASSWGGMETQYF.

This sequence joins TRBV6-2 or TRBV6-3 and TRBJ2-1, with TRBD2 matching over 9 bases. Germline CDR1 is MNHEY and CDR2 is SVGEGT. This CDR3 spans 17 amino acids. V shed 0 bases and J 3 bases; nucleotides not matched to a gene: 6. The CDR3, as DNA: TGTGCCAGCAGTTACTCGCCAACTAGCGGGCTCTACAATGAGCAGTTCTTC. This gives the protein CASSYSPTSGLYNEQFF.

The chain combines TRBV25-1 with TRBJ1-5; 10 bases match TRBD1. V shed 4 bases, J shed 2 bases, and the junction held 5 bases outside the gene matches. The CDR3 length is 16 residues. Germline V CDR1 and CDR2: MGHDK, SYGVNS. The CDR3 spells CASSGQGAIGNQPQHF. CDR3 DNA sequence: TGTGCCAGCAGTGGACAGGGGGCTATCGGCAATCAGCCCCAGCATTTT.

The sample holds one count of this clone. The chain carries TRBV7-9 and TRBJ2-6; a possible D gene is TRBD1 (5 bases). Per germline, CDR1 SEHNR and CDR2 FQNEAQ (reference sequence). CDR3 length equals 15 residues. V was pared by 4 bases and J by 0 bases, with 7 bases between. CDR3: CASSSRGSGANVLTF. In DNA, the CDR3 is TGTGCCAGCAGCTCAAGGGGCTCTGGGGCCAACGTCCTGACTTTC.

The rearrangement uses TRBV5-4 and TRBJ1-2; D unresolved. Trimming shortened V by 6 bases and J by 0 bases, and 15 bases separated the two germline ends. This CDR3 contains 15 residues. CDR1 is SGHNT and CDR2 is YYREEE in the germline V gene (reference sequence). CDR3 nucleotides: TGTGCCAGCAAGTCGGGTACCGCCTCTAACTATGGCTACACCTTC. Amino acids: CASKSGTASNYGYTF.

The genes are TRBV7-9 and TRBJ1-1; D ambiguous. Germline assignment: CDR1 SEHNR and CDR2 FQNEAQ (reference sequence). The CDR3 is 12 amino acids. V dropped 5 bases and J dropped 6 bases, with 10 bases sitting between them. CDR3 region: CASSLPPAEAFF. CDR3 nucleotide sequence: TGTGCCAGCAGCCTCCCACCCGCTGAAGCTTTCTTT.